The 30 T cell receptor beta chains in this list originate from one sample, sequenced in a study of blood T cell repertoires in COVID-19. Clones were sequenced by immunoSEQ multiplex PCR, and TCRdb holds only the in-frame ones, with some missing. The sample records tens of thousands of clones, 65% to 85% being singletons. Sequenced: peripheral blood. All receptors come from an older woman with acute or convalescent COVID-19.

The rearrangement links TRBV11-3 to TRBJ2-2, with TRBD2 as a possible D gene (5 bases). Germline CDR1 reads SGHNT; CDR2 reads YENEEA. The length of the CDR3 is 18 residues. Trimming removed 0 bases from V and 2 bases from J, with 16 bases in between. CDR3 protein: CASSLEKAVLGNTGELFF. The CDR3 region has the DNA TGTGCCAGCAGCTTAGAAAAAGCGGTCCTGGGTAACACCGGGGAGCTGTTTTTT.

The chain has TRBV30 and TRBJ1-5; 11 nucleotides align to TRBD1. Germline V CDR1 and CDR2: GTSNPN, SVGIG (reference sequence). V gave up 2 bases and J gave up 4 bases; unmatched junction bases: 1. The CDR3 runs 14 residues. The CDR3 is CAWSRDRGNQPQHF. CDR3 bases: TGTGCCTGGAGTAGGGACAGGGGGAATCAGCCCCAGCATTTT.

The CDR3 bases are TGCGCCAGCAGCCCCCGGACAGGGGGCTTCACTGAAGCTTTCTTT. Its protein product is CASSPRTGGFTEAFF. The chain employs TRBV5-1 and TRBJ1-1; 11 nucleotides agree with TRBD1. Per the germline V gene, CDR1 is SGHRS and CDR2 is YFSETQ. The CDR3 covers 15 residues. After removal of 4 bases from V and 4 bases from J, the junction contained 6 bases not matched to a gene.

J is TRBJ2-7 and V is TRBV5-4, with 12 bases lining up with TRBD2. The CDR3 length is 16 residues. Germline lookup yields CDR1 SGHNT and CDR2 YYREEE (reference sequence). Trimming took 4 bases from V and 1 from J; bases not matched to a gene: 6. CDR3 region: CASSSAGLAGSYEQYF. The CDR3 bases are TGTGCCAGCAGCAGCGCTGGACTAGCGGGGTCCTACGAGCAGTACTTC. Looking up the rest from reference TRBV5-4 and TRBJ2-7 gives the full variable domain: ETGVTQSPTHLIKTRGQQVTLRCSSQSGHNTVSWYQQALGQGPQFIFQYYREEENGRGNFPPRFSGLQFPNYSSELNVNALELDDSALYLCASSSAGLAGSYEQYFGPGTRLTVT.

The rearrangement links TRBV12-3 or TRBV12-4 to TRBJ1-1; the match to TRBD1 covers 9 bases. The CDR3 sequence is 13 residues long. V shed 5 bases, J shed 12 bases, and the junction held 10 bases outside the gene matches. The CDR3 DNA sequence: TGTGCCAGCAGTCTGGGGTGGGACAGGGTATCTTTCTTT. It codes for CASSLGWDRVSFF.

The chain is built from TRBV28 and TRBJ2-7; possibly TRBD1 for D (5 bases). Germline values: CDR1 MDHEN, CDR2 SYDVKM. V gave up 10 bases and J gave up 2 bases, with 21 bases separating them. The CDR3 loop spans 15 amino acids. DNA of the CDR3: TGTGCCATCACGCCAGTCCAGGGTAACCCCTACGAGCAGTACTTC. This translates into CAITPVQGNPYEQYF. Complete variable domain (other parts from reference TRBV28 and TRBJ2-7): DVKVTQSSRYLVKRTGEKVFLECVQDMDHENMFWYRQDPGLGLRLIYFSYDVKMKEKGDIPEGYSVSREKKERFSLILESASTNQTSMYLCAITPVQGNPYEQYFGPGTRLTVT.

The V and J genes are TRBV2 and TRBJ1-2; tentatively, D is TRBD1 (6 bases). V lost 4 bases and J lost 5, with 14 bases in between. Germline V gives CDR1 SNHLY, CDR2 FYNNEI. The CDR3 extends over 14 amino acids. CDR3 loop: CASSVEGQEYGYTF. In DNA, the CDR3 is TGTGCCAGCAGTGTTGAGGGACAAGAATATGGCTACACCTTC.

The sample holds a few counts of this clone. The rearrangement uses TRBV7-2 and TRBJ2-1, with 13 nucleotides matching TRBD2. The CDR3 is 13 amino acids. CDR1 is SGHTA, CDR2 FQGNSA, per germline. Trimming took 3 bases from V and 13 from J; bases not matched to a gene: 3. CDR3 in amino acids: CASSLGLAGPQFF. As DNA, the CDR3 is TGTGCCAGCAGCTTGGGACTAGCGGGGCCCCAGTTCTTC.

This chain uses TRBV28 with TRBJ1-1; tentatively, D is TRBD1 (6 bases). Trimming pared 2 bases from V and 10 bases from J, leaving 14 bases between. CDR1 and CDR2 from the germline V gene are MDHEN and SYDVKM. The CDR3 consists of 13 residues. CDR3 nucleotide sequence: TGTGCCAGCAGTTTAGGCGGGGGGCGAGGAGCTTTCTTT. Translation gives CASSLGGGRGAFF. The variable domain in full, completed from reference TRBV28 and TRBJ1-1, reads DVKVTQSSRYLVKRTGEKVFLECVQDMDHENMFWYRQDPGLGLRLIYFSYDVKMKEKGDIPEGYSVSREKKERFSLILESASTNQTSMYLCASSLGGGRGAFFGQGTRLTVV.

The chain has TRBV20-1 and TRBJ1-2; 8 bases align to TRBD1. This CDR3 comprises 11 residues. Unmatched junction bases numbered 3, after V lost 4 bases and J lost 8 bases. Per germline, CDR1 DFQATT and CDR2 SNEGSKA (reference sequence). The CDR3 protein is CSATGQGGYTF. CDR3 nucleotides: TGCAGTGCTACCGGACAGGGCGGCTACACCTTC.

The genes are TRBV18 and TRBJ2-4; D possibly corresponds to TRBD1 (5 bases). From germline, CDR1 is KGHSH and CDR2 LQKENI. Trimming removed 6 bases at V and 5 bases at J, with 14 bases between. There are 14 residues in the CDR3. CDR3 DNA sequence: TGTGCCAGCTCCCAAACTCCGACAGAAAACATTCAGTACTTC. Translated, it gives CASSQTPTENIQYF.

This chain links TRBV18 with TRBJ2-7, with a tentative D call TRBD1 (6 bases). CDR3 length: 12 amino acids. Looked up from germline, CDR1 is KGHSH and CDR2 is LQKENI. V was pared by 5 bases and J by 7 bases, with 12 bases between. The chain's CDR3 is CASSGGQGEQYF. CDR3 in DNA: TGTGCCAGCTCAGGGGGACAAGGGGAGCAGTACTTC.

The chain recombines TRBV19 with TRBJ1-1; D may be TRBD1 (6 bases). This CDR3 comprises 12 residues. Trimming stripped 4 bases from V and 3 bases from J, with 6 bases between. Germline V CDR1 and CDR2: LNHDA, SQIVND (reference sequence). The CDR3, as DNA: TGTGCCAGTAGTAACAGGGACACTGAAGCTTTCTTT. Translated: CASSNRDTEAFF.

Only a few counts were recorded for this clone. The chain combines TRBV3-1 (or the pseudogene TRBV3-2) with TRBJ1-2, with D tentatively TRBD1 (6 bases). The CDR3 extends over 17 amino acids. Trimming pared 0 bases from V and 1 base from J, leaving 15 bases between. Germline CDR1 is LGHDT and CDR2 is YNNKEL (reference sequence). CDR3 DNA sequence: TGTGCCAGCAGCCAAGAAAGATGGACAGCCCTTAACTATGGCTACACCTTC. This codes for CASSQERWTALNYGYTF.

This clone was counted a single time. The V call is TRBV11-3, the J call TRBJ1-1, with 7 bases identical to TRBD1. Germline CDR1 and CDR2: SGHNT and YENEEA. CDR3 length: 13 amino acids. Trimming took 5 bases from V and 8 from J; bases not matched to a gene: 8. The chain's CDR3 is CASSRDNRGEAFF. In nucleotides, the CDR3 is TGTGCCAGCAGCCGAGATAACAGGGGAGAAGCTTTCTTT.

V is TRBV28 and J is TRBJ1-6; D is possibly TRBD1 (5 bases). The CDR3 length is 14 residues. Trimming took 9 bases from V and 7 from J, leaving 16 bases between them. The germline V gene encodes CDR1 MDHEN and CDR2 SYDVKM. The CDR3 DNA sequence: TGTGCCAGTCGACGGGGGGTACTAAATTCACCCCTCCACTTT. This codes for CASRRGVLNSPLHF.

This clone was observed a single time. The genes are TRBV21-1 and TRBJ2-7; the table gives TRBD1 as D, unverified against the DNA. TRBV21-1 is a pseudogene segment. The CDR3 length is 13 residues. CDR3 DNA: TGTGCCAGCAGCCAAAGGGGTACGCTCGAGCAGTACTTC. The encoded protein is CASSQRGTLEQYF.

This clone was seen once. V usage is TRBV24-1 and J usage is TRBJ1-2; 7 bases agree with TRBD1. The junction had 9 bases not matched to a gene; V was cut back by 7 bases and J by 8 bases. The CDR3 is 13 amino acids. Per the germline V gene, CDR1 is KGHDR and CDR2 is SFDVKD. CDR3 sequence reads: CATSAGTERGYTF. As DNA, the CDR3 is TGTGCCACCAGCGCCGGGACAGAGAGGGGCTACACCTTC.

The chain joins TRBV6-5 to TRBJ1-6; D is unresolved. V was pared by 2 bases and J by 0 bases, with 8 bases between. From germline, CDR1 is MNHEY and CDR2 SVGAGI. The CDR3 consists of 16 residues. The CDR3, as DNA: TGTGCCAGCAGTTACATACGGAGCTCCTATAATTCACCCCTCCACTTT. The encoded protein is CASSYIRSSYNSPLHF.

The rearrangement joins TRBV6-1 to TRBJ2-2; D is ambiguous. This CDR3 comprises 13 residues. The V end lost 2 bases, the J end lost 7 bases, and 8 bases lay between the germline ends. Germline-derived CDR1 and CDR2 are MNHNS and SASEGT. Written as DNA, the CDR3 is TGTGCCAGCAGTGAATCTACGGTCGGGGAGCTGTTTTTT. Protein sequence: CASSESTVGELFF.

This chain joins TRBV21-1 and TRBJ2-7; the D call in the table, TRBD2, was not verified against the DNA. TRBV21-1 is a pseudogene segment. This CDR3 is built from 16 residues. CDR3 bases: TGTGCCAGCAGCAAAGTGGGTAGCGGGGGCTCCTACGAGCAGTACTTC. It codes for CASSKVGSGGSYEQYF.

The V gene is TRBV7-2, the J gene TRBJ1-1, with 7 bases identical to TRBD1. Germline V gene data show CDR1 as SGHTA and CDR2 as FQGNSA. CDR3 length: 13 residues. The ends lost 6 bases at V and 3 bases at J; junction bases unmatched: 4. In DNA, the CDR3 is TGTGCCAGCAGTAAAGACAGGGACACTGAAGCTTTCTTT. Its protein product is CASSKDRDTEAFF.

The chain couples TRBV30 to TRBJ2-7; D gene ambiguous. Germline CDR1 GTSNPN, CDR2 SVGIG (reference sequence). This CDR3 is built from 14 residues. V was shortened by 0 bases and J by 3 bases, with 12 bases between the two germline ends. This CDR3 is CAWSVVRNGYEQYF. The CDR3 DNA reads TGTGCCTGGAGTGTAGTCAGGAACGGCTACGAGCAGTACTTC.

This chain uses TRBV15 with TRBJ1-4, with no clear D. The CDR3 is made up of 12 amino acids. From germline, CDR1 is LNHNV and CDR2 YYDKDF (reference sequence). Deletions cut 4 bases from V and 7 bases from J, with 7 bases between. This CDR3 is CATSTRGEKLFF. The CDR3 DNA sequence: TGTGCCACCAGCACCCGGGGTGAAAAACTGTTTTTT.

As regards this clone: The same CDR3 can be traced to other DNA sequences in this sample. Here the CDR3 reads CASSEIRGSNQPQHF. In DNA, the CDR3 is TGTGCCAGCAGTGAGATACGAGGTAGCAATCAGCCCCAGCATTTT. This chain connects TRBV2 to TRBJ1-5; D gene unclear. The germline V gene has CDR1 SNHLY and CDR2 FYNNEI. V was cut by 3 bases and J by 0 bases, with 9 bases left in between. The CDR3 runs to 15 residues.

The chain employs TRBV2 and TRBJ1-1; unclear D gene. V was cut by 6 bases and J by 1 base, with 15 bases left in between. Germline lookup yields CDR1 SNHLY and CDR2 FYNNEI. The CDR3 sequence is 15 residues long. The CDR3 region is CASRNEAVGNTEAFF. The CDR3 DNA reads TGTGCCAGCAGGAATGAGGCAGTCGGGAACACTGAAGCTTTCTTT.

The chain's CDR3 is CASSENPGSGYTF. The DNA of the CDR3 is TGTGCCAGCTCAGAGAATCCCGGGTCTGGCTACACCTTC. The chain has TRBV18 and TRBJ1-2; D is unresolved. The CDR3 consists of 13 residues. Germline V gives CDR1 KGHSH, CDR2 LQKENI. With 5 bases removed from V and 7 bases from J, the gap between germline ends came to 14 bases.

The chain joins TRBV28 to TRBJ1-1; 9 bases are a match to TRBD1. The germline V gene encodes CDR1 MDHEN and CDR2 SYDVKM. The CDR3 contains 13 residues. V gave up 6 bases and J gave up 3 bases; unmatched junction bases: 2. CDR3 in DNA: TGTGCCAGCAGGAGACAGGGGGACACTGAAGCTTTCTTT. This encodes CASRRQGDTEAFF.

The chain couples TRBV6-5 to TRBJ2-7, with D maybe TRBD2 (5 bases). The CDR3 spans 13 residues. The ends were cut back, 6 bases at V and 2 bases at J, with 11 bases in the middle. Germline assignment: CDR1 MNHEY and CDR2 SVGAGI. The DNA for the CDR3 is TGTGCCAGCAGCGCAAACGGGGCCTACGAGCAGTACTTC. Translating it yields CASSANGAYEQYF.

This chain connects TRBV30 to TRBJ1-2; D call uncertain. Germline CDR1 GTSNPN, CDR2 SVGIG (reference sequence). Trimming stripped 0 bases from V and 4 bases from J, with 30 bases between. CDR3 length: 20 amino acids. The CDR3 loop reads CAWSVLPSSGSLLPGYGYTF. DNA for the CDR3: TGTGCCTGGAGTGTATTACCCTCTAGCGGGAGTTTGTTGCCGGGCTATGGCTACACCTTC. Looking up the rest from reference TRBV30 and TRBJ1-2 gives the full variable domain: SQTIHQWPATLVQPVGSPLSLECTVEGTSNPNLYWYRQAAGRGLQLLFYSVGIGQISSEVPQNLSASRPQDRQFILSSKKLLLSDSGFYLCAWSVLPSSGSLLPGYGYTFGSGTRLTVV.